The T cell receptor beta chain described here comes from a study of blood T cell repertoires in COVID-19. Study details: Acute-phase and convalescent COVID-19 samples originated in the United States, Italy and Spain.

Per the original data handling: Estimated nucleated cell counts came from reference gene primer amplification. Sequencing used immunoSEQ multiplex PCR; TCRdb keeps in-frame clones, though not all of them. V and J calls and clone size follow that table, whereas D and trimming were derived from the DNA. The sample holds approximately 190,000 clones, roughly 82% seen once. This clone has only a few counts. Additional DNA sequences in this sample encode the identical CDR3. The material sequenced was PBMCs or T cells enriched from blood (not recorded which). This clonotype was sampled from a woman aged 60-75 years with acute COVID-19.

CDR3 DNA sequence: TGTGCCAGCAGCCCAAGGGGGCCAGATACGCAGTATTTT. It encodes CASSPRGPDTQYF. The chain couples TRBV7-9 to TRBJ2-3; 7 nucleotides agree with TRBD1. The CDR3 extends over 13 amino acids. Germline V lookup: CDR1 SEHNR, CDR2 FQNEAQ (reference sequence). J was trimmed by 4 bases and V by 5 bases; bases with no gene match: 3.